This paragraph reports one T cell receptor beta chain. The source of the sample is a study of blood T cell repertoires in COVID-19. The repertoire was sequenced with immunoSEQ multiplex PCR; TCRdb's copy has only in-frame clones and lacks some. This table holds hundreds of thousands of clones, around 80% found once. The source is a woman aged 40-49 years with acute COVID-19. The sequencing input was PBMCs or T cells enriched from blood (not recorded which).

DNA of the CDR3: TGTGCCAGCAGCCAGGCCCCCCCCACAGTGAACACTGAAGCTTTCTTT. Translated, it gives CASSQAPPTVNTEAFF. The chain recombines TRBV2 with TRBJ1-1; D uncertain. Trimming pared 6 bases from V and 0 bases from J, leaving 17 bases between. Germline V gene sequence: CDR1 SNHLY, CDR2 FYNNEI. The CDR3 has 16 residues.